This passage covers 4 T cell receptor beta chains from one sample sequenced in a study of blood T cell repertoires in COVID-19 (dated by TCRdb to about 2020). The library relied on the immunoSEQ multiplex PCR assay. Imported from immuneACCESS, the table was reduced by TCRdb to in-frame sequences with V and J called. These copies leave out some clones; in studies compared against another copy, an unresolved V gene accounts for under half, and the cause of the remainder is not known. The sample has 100,000 to 150,000 clones on record, about 70% of them singletons. The ten largest clones take up under 2.5% of the sample. The sample comprised peripheral blood. Receptors were obtained from a woman in her sixties or seventies with acute or convalescent COVID-19.

The chain couples TRBV10-3 to TRBJ2-1, with D tentatively TRBD1 (6 bases). The CDR3 covers 14 residues. CDR1 is ENHRY and CDR2 is SYGVKD in the germline V gene. V lost 10 bases and J lost 1, with 14 bases in between. The CDR3 sequence: CATRRTESYNEQFF. Written as DNA, the CDR3 is TGTGCCACCCGCCGGACAGAGTCCTACAATGAGCAGTTCTTC.

The chain links TRBV15 to TRBJ1-1; D unclear. Germline CDR1 is LNHNV and CDR2 is YYDKDF (reference sequence). V lost 1 base and J lost 1, with 13 bases in between. There are 16 residues in the CDR3. CDR3 protein: CATSRAFQTRNTEAFF. CDR3 bases: TGTGCCACCAGCAGAGCTTTCCAGACTCGGAACACTGAAGCTTTCTTT.

This sequence joins TRBV28 and TRBJ1-1; the D is unclear. Trimming left V 7 bases short and J 5 bases short, with 14 bases between. CDR1 MDHEN and CDR2 SYDVKM come from the germline V gene. The CDR3 has 13 residues. CDR3 protein: CASISGLATEAFF. The DNA for the CDR3 is TGTGCCAGCATCTCCGGACTCGCGACTGAAGCTTTCTTT.

This chain uses TRBV7-2 with TRBJ1-2, with 8 nucleotides matching TRBD1. In germline, CDR1 is SGHTA, CDR2 FQGNSA. The CDR3 has 13 residues. Trimming took 2 bases from V and 9 from J; bases not matched to a gene: 5. The CDR3 is CASSLSGQARYTF. In nucleotides, the CDR3 is TGTGCCAGCAGCTTATCGGGACAGGCCCGCTACACCTTC.